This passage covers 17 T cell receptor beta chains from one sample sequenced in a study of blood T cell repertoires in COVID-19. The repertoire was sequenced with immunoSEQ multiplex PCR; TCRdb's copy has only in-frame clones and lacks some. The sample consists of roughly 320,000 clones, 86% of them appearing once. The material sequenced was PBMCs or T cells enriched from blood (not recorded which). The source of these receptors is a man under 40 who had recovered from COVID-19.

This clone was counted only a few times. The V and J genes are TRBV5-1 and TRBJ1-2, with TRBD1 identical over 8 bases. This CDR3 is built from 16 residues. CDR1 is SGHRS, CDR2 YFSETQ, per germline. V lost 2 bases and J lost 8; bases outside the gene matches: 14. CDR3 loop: CASSFGGTGLRRGYTF. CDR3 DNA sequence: TGCGCCAGCAGCTTTGGGGGGACAGGTCTCCGGAGGGGCTACACCTTC.

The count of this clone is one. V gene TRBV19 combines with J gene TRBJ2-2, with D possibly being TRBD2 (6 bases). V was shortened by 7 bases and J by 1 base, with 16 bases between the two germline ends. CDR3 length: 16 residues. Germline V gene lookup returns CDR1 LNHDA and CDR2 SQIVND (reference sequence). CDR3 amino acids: CASKRGEVKNTGELFF. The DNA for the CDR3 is TGTGCCAGTAAACGCGGGGAGGTTAAGAACACCGGGGAGCTGTTTTTT.

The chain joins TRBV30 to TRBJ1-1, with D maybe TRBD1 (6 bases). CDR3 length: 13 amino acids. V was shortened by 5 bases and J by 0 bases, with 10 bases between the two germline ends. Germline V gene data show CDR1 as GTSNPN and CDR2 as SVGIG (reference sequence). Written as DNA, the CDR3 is TGTGCCTGGTTCAGGGACATGAACACTGAAGCTTTCTTT. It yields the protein CAWFRDMNTEAFF.

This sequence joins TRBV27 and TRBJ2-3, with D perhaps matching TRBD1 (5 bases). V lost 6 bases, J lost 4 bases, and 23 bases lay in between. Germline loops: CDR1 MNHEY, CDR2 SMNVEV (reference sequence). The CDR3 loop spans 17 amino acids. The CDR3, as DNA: TGTGCCAGCAGCACCCCTATTAGCACAGGTCGGGCAGATACGCAGTATTTT. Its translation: CASSTPISTGRADTQYF.

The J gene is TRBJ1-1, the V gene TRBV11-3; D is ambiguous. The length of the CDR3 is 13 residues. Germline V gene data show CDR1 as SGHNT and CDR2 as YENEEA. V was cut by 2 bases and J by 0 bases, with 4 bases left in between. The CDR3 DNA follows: TGTGCCAGCAGCTTAACGGTGAACACTGAAGCTTTCTTT. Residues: CASSLTVNTEAFF. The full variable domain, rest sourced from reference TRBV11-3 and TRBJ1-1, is EAGVVQSPRYKIIEKKQPVAFWCNPISGHNTLYWYLQNLGQGPELLIRYENEEAVDDSQLPKDRFSAERLKGVDSTLKIQPAELGDSAVYLCASSLTVNTEAFFGQGTRLTVV.

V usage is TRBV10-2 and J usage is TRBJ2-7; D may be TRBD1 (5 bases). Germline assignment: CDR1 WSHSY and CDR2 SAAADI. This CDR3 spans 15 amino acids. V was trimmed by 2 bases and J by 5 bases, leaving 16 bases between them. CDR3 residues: CASSEPGSFGDEQYF. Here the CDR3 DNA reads TGCGCCAGCAGTGAGCCAGGGTCCTTTGGCGACGAGCAGTACTTC.

CDR3: CASSLATSGGVEQYF. The CDR3 DNA reads as TGTGCCAGCAGCTTGGCCACTAGCGGGGGGGTCGAGCAGTATTTT. The chain recombines TRBV5-5 with TRBJ2-3, with 13 bases matching TRBD2. The CDR3 has 15 amino acids. CDR1 is SGHKS, CDR2 YYEKEE, per germline (reference sequence). V shed 0 bases, J shed 11 bases, and the junction held 6 bases outside the gene matches. The variable domain in full, completed from reference TRBV5-5 and TRBJ2-3, reads DAGVTQSPTHLIKTRGQQVTLRCSPISGHKSVSWYQQVLGQGPQFIFQYYEKEERGRGNFPDRFSARQFPNYSSELNVNALLLGDSALYLCASSLATSGGVEQYFGPGTRLTVL.

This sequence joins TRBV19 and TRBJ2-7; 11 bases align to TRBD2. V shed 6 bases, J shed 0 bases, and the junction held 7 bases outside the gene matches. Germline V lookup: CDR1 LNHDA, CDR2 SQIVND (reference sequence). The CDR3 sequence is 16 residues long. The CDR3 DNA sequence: TGTGCCAGTAGCAACGTAGCGGGAGGGCCCTCCTACGAGCAGTACTTC. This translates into CASSNVAGGPSYEQYF.

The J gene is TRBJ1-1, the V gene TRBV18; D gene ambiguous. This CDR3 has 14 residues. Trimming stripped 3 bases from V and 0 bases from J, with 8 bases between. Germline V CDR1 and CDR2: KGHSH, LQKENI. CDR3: CASSPPPLNTEAFF. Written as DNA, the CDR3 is TGTGCCAGCTCACCCCCCCCATTGAACACTGAAGCTTTCTTT.

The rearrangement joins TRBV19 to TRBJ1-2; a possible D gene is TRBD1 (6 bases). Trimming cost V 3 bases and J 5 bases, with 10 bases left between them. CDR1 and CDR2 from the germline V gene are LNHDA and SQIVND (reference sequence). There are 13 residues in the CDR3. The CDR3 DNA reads TGTGCCAGTAGTATGAGACAGGAATATGGCTACACCTTC. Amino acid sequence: CASSMRQEYGYTF.

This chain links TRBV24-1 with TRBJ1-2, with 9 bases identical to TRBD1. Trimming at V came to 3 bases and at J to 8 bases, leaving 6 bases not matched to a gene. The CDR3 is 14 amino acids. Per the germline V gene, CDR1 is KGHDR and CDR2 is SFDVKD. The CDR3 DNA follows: TGTGCCACCAGTGATAGGGGACAGGGCCGCGGCTACACCTTC. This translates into CATSDRGQGRGYTF.

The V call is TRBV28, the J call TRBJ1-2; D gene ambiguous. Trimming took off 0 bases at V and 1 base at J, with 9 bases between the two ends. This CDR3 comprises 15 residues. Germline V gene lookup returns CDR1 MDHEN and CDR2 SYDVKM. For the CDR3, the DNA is TGTGCCAGCAGTTTATGGGGCGGGGATAACTATGGCTACACCTTC. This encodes CASSLWGGDNYGYTF.

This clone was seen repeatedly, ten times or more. This CDR3 is CASSLQDNSPLHF. In DNA, the CDR3 is TGTGCCAGCAGTTTACAGGATAATTCACCCCTCCACTTT. The chain links TRBV12-3 or TRBV12-4 to TRBJ1-6, with D hard to call. The CDR3 runs to 13 residues. The V end was cut by 2 bases, the J end by 5 bases, with 4 bases between.

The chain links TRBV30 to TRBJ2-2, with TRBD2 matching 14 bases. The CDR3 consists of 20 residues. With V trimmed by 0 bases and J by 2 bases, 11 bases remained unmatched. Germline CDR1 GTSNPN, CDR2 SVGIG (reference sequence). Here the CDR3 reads CAWSVRGTSGGDSNTGELFF. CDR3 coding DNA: TGTGCCTGGAGTGTACGTGGGACTAGCGGGGGAGACTCAAACACCGGGGAGCTGTTTTTT.

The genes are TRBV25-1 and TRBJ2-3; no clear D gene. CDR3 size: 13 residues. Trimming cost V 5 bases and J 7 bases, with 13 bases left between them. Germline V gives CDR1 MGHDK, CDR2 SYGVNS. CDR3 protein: CASSPTLIHTQYF. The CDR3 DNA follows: TGTGCCAGCAGTCCCACTCTAATACATACGCAGTATTTT. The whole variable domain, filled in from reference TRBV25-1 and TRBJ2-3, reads EADIYQTPRYLVIGTGKKITLECSQTMGHDKMYWYQQDPGMELHLIHYSYGVNSTEKGDLSSESTVSRIRTEHFPLTLESARPSHTSQYLCASSPTLIHTQYFGPGTRLTVL.

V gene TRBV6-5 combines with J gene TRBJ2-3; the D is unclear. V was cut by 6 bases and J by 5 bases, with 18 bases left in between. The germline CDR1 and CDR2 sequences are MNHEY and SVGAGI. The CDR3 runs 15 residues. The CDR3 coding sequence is TGTGCCAGCAGCGCGACTGGGTCAGTTCGAGATACGCAGTATTTT. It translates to CASSATGSVRDTQYF.

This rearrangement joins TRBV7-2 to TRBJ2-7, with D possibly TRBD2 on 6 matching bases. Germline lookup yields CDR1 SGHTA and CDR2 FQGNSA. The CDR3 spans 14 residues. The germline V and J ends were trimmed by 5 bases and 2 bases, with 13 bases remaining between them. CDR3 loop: CASSPRPGAYEQYF. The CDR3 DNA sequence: TGTGCCAGCAGCCCAAGGCCGGGGGCCTACGAGCAGTACTTC.